These 10 T cell receptor beta chains originate from one sample sequenced in a study of molecular identifiers for immune sequencing clone quantification. Using its own MiXCR run on the PCR reads, TCRdb lists one record per CDR3 protein. The data show tens of thousands of distinct CDR3 sequences, approximately 17% seen once. Sequencing was performed on naive CD8+ T cells from blood, with Jurkat cell RNA spiked in. The sample's subset: FACS-sorted CD8+CD4-CCR7+CD45RA+ naive T cells. Receptors were obtained from a human donor in good health. Some libraries in this study had Jurkat cell RNA spiked in.

This clonotype was seen ten or more times. V is TRBV5-6 and J is TRBJ2-5; maybe TRBD1 (5 bases). Trimming took off 0 bases at V and 2 bases at J, with 11 bases between the two ends. This CDR3 has 15 residues. Germline V CDR1 and CDR2: SGHDT, YYEEEE. This CDR3 is CASSLALDTQETQYF. CDR3 in DNA: TGTGCCAGCAGCTTGGCCCTGGACACACAAGAGACCCAGTACTTC.

A word on this clonotype: A much larger clone lies one base from this, so it may be a read error. This chain uses TRBV29-1 with TRBJ2-2; 9 bases fit TRBD1. Germline lookup yields CDR1 SQVTM and CDR2 ANQGSEA. The length of the CDR3 is 14 residues. In nucleotides, the CDR3 is TGCAGCGTTTCCGGGACAGGGTATGGCGGGGAGCTGCTTTTT. Protein sequence: CSVSGTGYGGELLF.

This clonotype came up many times. V gene TRBV28 combines with J gene TRBJ2-3; tentative D call: TRBD1 (5 bases). Germline CDR1 MDHEN, CDR2 SYDVKM. Trimming removed 5 bases from V and 1 base from J, with 13 bases in between. CDR3 size: 15 residues. The CDR3 region has the DNA TGTGCCAGCAGTATCGACAGATTTGGCACAGATACGCAGTATTTT. Its protein is CASSIDRFGTDTQYF.

This clonotype is medium-sized (0.01 to 0.1%) by share. The CDR3 DNA reads TGCAGTGCTAGAGATAGAGGGAGTTACCAAGAGACCCAGTACTTC. Encoded protein: CSARDRGSYQETQYF. This chain links TRBV20-1 with TRBJ2-5, with TRBD2 as a possible D gene (5 bases). V was shortened by 0 bases and J by 0 bases, with 11 bases between the two germline ends. The V gene's germline CDR1 is DFQATT and CDR2 SNEGSKA (reference sequence). This CDR3 region has 15 residues.

By sample fraction, this clonotype is medium-sized. The rearrangement uses TRBV29-1 and TRBJ2-7; the match to TRBD2 covers 11 bases. Per germline, CDR1 SQVTM and CDR2 ANQGSEA. The length of the CDR3 is 13 residues. The ends lost 5 bases at V and 7 bases at J; junction bases unmatched: 7. CDR3 sequence: CSVLTSGAGEQYF. The CDR3 DNA sequence: TGCAGCGTTTTGACTAGCGGGGCAGGGGAGCAGTACTTC.

This clonotype was counted at least ten times. This chain links TRBV2 with TRBJ2-3; 9 nucleotides align to TRBD2. V lost 4 bases, J lost 1 base, and 0 bases stayed unmatched. Germline CDR1 and CDR2: SNHLY and FYNNEI. The CDR3 loop spans 14 amino acids. The CDR3 is CASSASGGTDTQYF. The CDR3, as DNA: TGTGCCAGCAGTGCTAGCGGGGGCACAGATACGCAGTATTTT.

Ten or more counts support this clonotype. The chain employs TRBV4-3 and TRBJ1-1; possible D gene TRBD1, 6 bases. Trimming removed 0 bases from V and 7 bases from J, with 12 bases in between. CDR3 length: 14 residues. Looked up from germline, CDR1 is LGHNA and CDR2 is YSLEER. The CDR3 coding sequence is TGCGCCAGCAGCCAAGATAGAGGGGGGGATGAAGCTTTCTTT. Amino acids: CASSQDRGGDEAFF.

This clonotype was seen repeatedly, ten times or more. This chain links TRBV2 with TRBJ2-5; 9 bases map to TRBD1. The germline V gene has CDR1 SNHLY and CDR2 FYNNEI. V lost 4 bases to trimming and J lost 2 bases; unmatched junction nucleotides: 5. The CDR3 contains 15 residues. This chain's CDR3 is CASSARDRAQETQYF. For the CDR3, the DNA is TGTGCCAGCAGTGCGCGGGACAGGGCGCAAGAGACCCAGTACTTC.

In its sample, this clonotype was seen many times. The rearrangement joins TRBV5-6 to TRBJ1-2, with D possibly TRBD1 on 6 matching bases. The CDR3 is 16 residues long. The V gene lost 0 bases and the J gene lost 8 bases, with 20 bases spanning the gap. Per germline, CDR1 SGHDT and CDR2 YYEEEE. CDR3: CASSLGIGGLTTGYTF. The CDR3 DNA reads as TGTGCCAGCAGCTTGGGGATCGGGGGCCTGACCACAGGCTACACCTTC.

This clonotype was detected ten times or more. The V and J genes are TRBV24-1 and TRBJ2-1; no firm D call. Between the trimmed V and J ends, which lost 4 bases and 0 bases, there was a span of 9 bases. The germline V gene encodes CDR1 KGHDR and CDR2 SFDVKD. CDR3 length equals 15 residues. The CDR3 bases are TGTGCCACCAGTGACCAGGAGAGCTCCTACAATGAGCAGTTCTTC. Translated, it gives CATSDQESSYNEQFF.